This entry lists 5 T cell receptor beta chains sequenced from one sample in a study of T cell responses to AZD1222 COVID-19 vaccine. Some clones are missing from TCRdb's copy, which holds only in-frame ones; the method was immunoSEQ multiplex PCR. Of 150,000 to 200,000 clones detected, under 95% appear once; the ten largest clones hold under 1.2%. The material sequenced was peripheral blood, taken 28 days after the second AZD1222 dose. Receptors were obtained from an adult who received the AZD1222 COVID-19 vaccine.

The CDR3 DNA reads as TGTGCCAGCAGTTACTCCACAGGGGAGTCGTTCTTC. Translating gives CASSYSTGESFF. The chain uses TRBV6-5 and TRBJ2-1; TRBD1 matches at 7 bases. The CDR3 contains 12 residues. V shed 0 bases, J shed 15 bases, and the junction held 5 bases outside the gene matches. Germline-derived CDR1 and CDR2 are MNHEY and SVGAGI.

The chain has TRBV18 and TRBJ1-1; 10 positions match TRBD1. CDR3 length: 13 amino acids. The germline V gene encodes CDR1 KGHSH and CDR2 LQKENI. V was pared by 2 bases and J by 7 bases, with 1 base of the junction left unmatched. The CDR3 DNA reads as TGTGCCAGCTCACCAGGGACAGGGGATGAAGCTTTCTTT. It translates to CASSPGTGDEAFF.

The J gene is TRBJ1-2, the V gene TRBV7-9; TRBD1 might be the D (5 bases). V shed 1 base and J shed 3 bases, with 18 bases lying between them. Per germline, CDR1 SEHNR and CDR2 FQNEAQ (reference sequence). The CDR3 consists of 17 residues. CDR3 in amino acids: CASSLEGTGRRYYGYTF. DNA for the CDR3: TGTGCCAGCAGCTTAGAAGGGACGGGACGTAGGTACTATGGCTACACCTTC.

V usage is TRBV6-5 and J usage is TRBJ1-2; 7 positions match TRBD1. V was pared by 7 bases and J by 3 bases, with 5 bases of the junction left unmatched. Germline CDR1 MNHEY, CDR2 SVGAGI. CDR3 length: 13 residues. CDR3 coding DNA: TGTGCCAGCATTTTCGACAGGGACTATGGCTACACCTTC. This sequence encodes CASIFDRDYGYTF.

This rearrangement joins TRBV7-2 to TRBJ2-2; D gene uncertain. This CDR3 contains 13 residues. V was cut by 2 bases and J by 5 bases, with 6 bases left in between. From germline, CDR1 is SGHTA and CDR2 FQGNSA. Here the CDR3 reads CASSLLRTGELFF. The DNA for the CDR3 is TGTGCCAGCAGCTTACTCCGGACCGGGGAGCTGTTTTTT.